The clone carrying this TCR beta chain was seen only a few times. Specified time point: newly diagnosed GD, antithyroid drugs for less than 3 months. Construction of the TCR library relied on RNA isolated from PBMCs. This sample stems from a study of regulatory T cells in long-lasting Graves disease. TCR beta libraries were built with iRepertoire HTBI primers and Arm-PCR of CDR3 regions. TCRdb itself ran the multiplex PCR reads through MiXCR, one entry per CDR3 protein. The sample has 680,000 or so distinct CDR3 sequences; about 15% are singletons. Germline CDR1 reads SGHAT; CDR2 reads FQNNGV. The V gene lost 2 bases and the J gene lost 8 bases, with 13 bases spanning the gap. CDR3 size: 13 residues. These sequences were also reported in another study, on T cells in Graves' hyperthyroidism and ophthalmopathy.

The sequenced sample was peripheral blood mononuclear cells (PBMCs), obtained at new diagnosis, from a patient treated with antithyroid drugs. This sequence was found in a woman aged 25-40 years with Graves disease. The chain couples TRBV11-2 to TRBJ2-7; weak D call: TRBD1 (5 bases). CDR3 loop: CASSLTQGGKQYF. CDR3 nucleotides: TGTGCCAGCAGCTTAACGCAGGGCGGTAAGCAGTACTTC.